The 24 T cell receptor beta chains presented below share a single source sample, sequenced in a study of blood T cell repertoires in COVID-19. Here immunoSEQ multiplex PCR was the method, and the copy in TCRdb shows in-frame clones only, minus some. The table shows 200,000 to 250,000 clones, with more than 80% occurring only once. Sequencing was performed on peripheral blood. The source of these receptors is a man aged 25 to 45 with COVID-19, enrolled during active disease.

The chain employs TRBV7-2 and TRBJ2-7; 8 positions agree with TRBD1. V trimming: 1 base; J trimming: 2 bases; junction bases outside the gene matches: 10. Germline CDR1 and CDR2: SGHTA and FQGNSA. CDR3 length equals 17 residues. CDR3 in amino acids: CASSLGEGGQDAYEQYF. In DNA, the CDR3 is TGTGCCAGCAGCTTAGGAGAGGGGGGACAGGACGCCTACGAGCAGTACTTC.

The chain's CDR3 is CASSQDQDRVFSGANVLTF. The CDR3 bases are TGTGCCAGCAGCCAAGATCAGGACAGGGTCTTCTCTGGGGCCAACGTCCTGACTTTC. The genes are TRBV14 and TRBJ2-6, with TRBD1 matching over 8 bases. Germline-derived CDR1 and CDR2 are SGHDN and FVKESK. The V gene end was trimmed by 0 bases and the J gene end by 0 bases; junction bases not matched to a gene: 7. The CDR3 extends over 19 amino acids.

The chain uses TRBV7-2 and TRBJ2-1; D is ambiguous. Germline CDR1 and CDR2: SGHTA and FQGNSA. The CDR3 has 13 residues. V shed 0 bases and J shed 7 bases, with 7 bases lying between them. DNA of the CDR3: TGTGCCAGCAGCTTAGCCTCCTTAAATGAGCAGTTCTTC. Protein product: CASSLASLNEQFF.

The V and J genes are TRBV5-1 and TRBJ2-1; TRBD2 matches at 11 bases. V lost 2 bases, J lost 3 bases, and 16 bases stayed unmatched. The CDR3 has 20 residues. Germline CDR1 reads SGHRS; CDR2 reads YFSETQ. Here the CDR3 DNA reads TGCGCCAGCAGCTTCCCGGTGGGCAGGGCCGGGACTAGCGGCTACAATGAGCAGTTCTTC. Translation gives CASSFPVGRAGTSGYNEQFF.

This chain connects TRBV4-1 to TRBJ1-3, with 8 bases identical to TRBD1. The CDR3 sequence is 17 residues long. The germline V gene has CDR1 MGHRA and CDR2 YSYEKL. Trimming cost V 5 bases and J 0 bases; bases outside gene matches: 9. The CDR3 region has the DNA TGCGCCAGCAGCGCCGGGACAGGTACCTACTCTGGAAACACCATATATTTT. This sequence encodes CASSAGTGTYSGNTIYF.

This sequence joins TRBV19 and TRBJ1-1, with TRBD1 identical over 8 bases. The junction had 5 bases not matched to a gene; V was cut back by 4 bases and J by 1 base. Germline lookup yields CDR1 LNHDA and CDR2 SQIVND (reference sequence). The length of the CDR3 is 15 residues. The CDR3 protein is CASSTSGTGNTEAFF. The CDR3 region has the DNA TGTGCCAGTAGTACTTCCGGGACAGGGAACACTGAAGCTTTCTTT.

The rearrangement joins TRBV6-5 to TRBJ2-7, with 11 bases identical to TRBD1. The V gene's germline CDR1 is MNHEY and CDR2 SVGAGI. The CDR3 spans 15 residues. Trimming at V came to 6 bases and at J to 4 bases, leaving 8 bases not matched to a gene. CDR3 DNA: TGTGCCAGCAGCCGCGATCGGGACAGGGGGTACGAGCAGTACTTC. This sequence encodes CASSRDRDRGYEQYF.

This chain uses TRBV7-3 with TRBJ2-7, with D perhaps TRBD2 (5 bases). The CDR3 totals 17 residues. Trimming pared 9 bases from V and 2 bases from J, leaving 26 bases between. Germline CDR1 reads SGHTA; CDR2 reads FQGTGA. The CDR3 nucleotides are TGTGCCAGGTTTTACCGGTCGGGGAGAGACCCTACCTACGAGCAGTACTTC. It encodes CARFYRSGRDPTYEQYF.

V gene TRBV30 combines with J gene TRBJ1-2; the D gene is possibly TRBD1 (5 bases). V was shortened by 3 bases and J by 3 bases, with 14 bases between the two germline ends. CDR1 is GTSNPN, CDR2 SVGIG, per germline (reference sequence). This CDR3 has 14 amino acids. The CDR3 here is CAWSRTTGYYGYTF. DNA for the CDR3: TGTGCCTGGAGCCGTACAACAGGTTACTATGGCTACACCTTC.

The chain couples TRBV7-2 to TRBJ1-1, with D possibly TRBD1 on 5 matching bases. Germline CDR1 SGHTA, CDR2 FQGNSA. The CDR3 is 15 residues long. Between the trimmed V and J ends, which lost 0 bases and 5 bases, there was a span of 13 bases. CDR3 region: CASSLAAQVRTEAFF. The CDR3 region has the DNA TGTGCCAGCAGCTTAGCGGCACAGGTGAGGACTGAAGCTTTCTTT.

This sequence joins TRBV19 and TRBJ2-7; 8 bases are shared with TRBD2. The trim removed 5 bases at V and 1 base at J, leaving 4 bases unmatched. Germline CDR1 is LNHDA and CDR2 is SQIVND (reference sequence). There are 14 residues in the CDR3. The CDR3 sequence is CASSVSGDSYEQYF. The CDR3 region has the DNA TGTGCCAGTAGTGTTAGCGGGGATTCCTACGAGCAGTACTTC.

This sequence joins TRBV20-1 and TRBJ1-1; D gene uncertain. V lost 1 base and J lost 7, with 4 bases in between. The germline gives CDR1 DFQATT, CDR2 SNEGSKA (reference sequence). The CDR3 covers 10 residues. CDR3 DNA sequence: TGCAGTGCTAGAGTCGGTGAAGCTTTCTTT. Its protein is CSARVGEAFF.

The J gene is TRBJ1-2, the V gene TRBV28; 9 bases match TRBD1. V gave up 5 bases and J gave up 9 bases; unmatched junction bases: 10. CDR1 is MDHEN, CDR2 SYDVKM, per germline. There are 14 residues in the CDR3. This CDR3 is CASSPGQGGVRYTF. In nucleotides, the CDR3 is TGTGCCAGCAGTCCGGGACAGGGAGGAGTCCGCTACACCTTC.

V and J are TRBV7-2 and TRBJ1-2; TRBD1 matches at 7 bases. The V and J ends lost 7 bases and 4 bases, in that order; junction bases with no gene match: 12. The CDR3 covers 15 residues. Germline V gene data show CDR1 as SGHTA and CDR2 as FQGNSA. CDR3 protein: CASNTGTDTSYGYTF. As DNA, the CDR3 is TGTGCCAGCAACACCGGGACAGATACGTCCTATGGCTACACCTTC.

This clone showed up just once. The J gene is TRBJ1-2, the V gene TRBV4-3, with 8 bases fitting TRBD1. Germline V gene sequence: CDR1 LGHNA, CDR2 YSLEER. The CDR3 has 16 residues. The V gene end was trimmed by 4 bases and the J gene end by 3 bases; junction bases not matched to a gene: 10. The CDR3 is CASSPGSGGADYGYTF. CDR3 in DNA: TGCGCCAGCAGCCCCGGGTCAGGGGGCGCAGACTATGGCTACACCTTC.

The gene calls are TRBV5-5 and TRBJ2-7, with D possibly matching TRBD1 (6 bases). The CDR3 is made up of 12 amino acids. Germline V gene sequence: CDR1 SGHKS, CDR2 YYEKEE (reference sequence). V was shortened by 4 bases and J by 3 bases, with 8 bases between the two germline ends. This chain's CDR3 is CASSPTGYEQYF. For the CDR3, the DNA is TGTGCCAGCAGCCCGACAGGCTACGAGCAGTACTTC. Together with reference TRBV5-5 and TRBJ2-7, the CDR3 gives the full variable domain: DAGVTQSPTHLIKTRGQQVTLRCSPISGHKSVSWYQQVLGQGPQFIFQYYEKEERGRGNFPDRFSARQFPNYSSELNVNALLLGDSALYLCASSPTGYEQYFGPGTRLTVT.

This clone has only a few counts. This chain joins TRBV3-1 (or the pseudogene TRBV3-2) and TRBJ1-2, with D tentatively TRBD1 (5 bases). Per the germline V gene, CDR1 is LGHDT and CDR2 is YNNKEL (reference sequence). The ends were cut back, 0 bases at V and 8 bases at J, with 13 bases in the middle. The CDR3 is made up of 14 amino acids. The CDR3 protein is CASSQDLAGSGYTF. The CDR3, as DNA: TGTGCCAGCAGCCAAGATCTCGCAGGGTCGGGCTACACCTTC.

The rearrangement links TRBV6-5 to TRBJ1-2, with TRBD1 matching over 9 bases. The CDR3 spans 16 residues. Looked up from germline, CDR1 is MNHEY and CDR2 is SVGAGI. Losses at the gene ends were 0 bases for V and 4 bases for J; bases not matched to a gene: 6. Written as DNA, the CDR3 is TGTGCCAGCAGTTACTCGGGACAGGGTCGTAGCTATGGCTACACCTTC. It is translated as CASSYSGQGRSYGYTF.

This clone came up a few times. The V and J genes are TRBV7-7 and TRBJ2-5; 9 nucleotides match TRBD2. Germline CDR1 and CDR2: SSHAT and FNYEAQ (reference sequence). V lost 2 bases and J lost 0; bases outside the gene matches: 7. The CDR3 runs 17 residues. The CDR3: CASSLNPLAGYQETQYF. In DNA form, the CDR3 reads TGTGCCAGCAGCTTAAATCCGCTAGCGGGGTACCAAGAGACCCAGTACTTC.

The chain links TRBV28 to TRBJ2-1; 13 bases are a match to TRBD2. Germline assignment: CDR1 MDHEN and CDR2 SYDVKM. The CDR3 sequence is 15 residues long. The V gene end was trimmed by 8 bases and the J gene end by 7 bases; junction bases not matched to a gene: 8. The CDR3, as DNA: TGTGCCAGCTCCCAACCGACTAGCGGGAGGAATGAGCAGTTCTTC. Amino acid sequence: CASSQPTSGRNEQFF.

The CDR3 loop is CASSFGTGGFRPSYEQYF. CDR3 in DNA: TGTGCCAGCAGCTTTGGGACAGGGGGCTTTCGACCCAGCTACGAGCAGTACTTC. The chain uses TRBV7-9 and TRBJ2-7; 12 bases agree with TRBD1. CDR3 length equals 18 residues. From germline, CDR1 is SEHNR and CDR2 FQNEAQ (reference sequence). V shed 3 bases, J shed 3 bases, and the junction held 12 bases outside the gene matches.

This chain connects TRBV28 to TRBJ2-3; possible D gene TRBD1, 6 bases. The CDR3 is 16 amino acids. The ends were cut back, 5 bases at V and 0 bases at J, with 15 bases in the middle. Germline V gives CDR1 MDHEN, CDR2 SYDVKM. The CDR3 DNA sequence: TGTGCCAGCAGTCTCACCGGGACAACAAGCACAGATACGCAGTATTTT. Its protein is CASSLTGTTSTDTQYF.

CDR3 region: CASSPSGGNTIYF. The CDR3 DNA reads as TGTGCCAGCAGCCCTAGCGGTGGAAACACCATATATTTT. The V and J genes are TRBV3-1 (or the pseudogene TRBV3-2) and TRBJ1-3, with no clear D. V lost 4 bases, J lost 3 bases, and 7 bases lay in between. The germline V gene encodes CDR1 LGHDT and CDR2 YNNKEL (reference sequence). The CDR3 length is 13 residues.

V and J are TRBV15 and TRBJ1-6; 11 positions agree with TRBD1. The CDR3 contains 15 residues. The trim removed 0 bases at V and 13 bases at J, leaving 5 bases unmatched. The V gene's germline CDR1 is LNHNV and CDR2 YYDKDF (reference sequence). The CDR3 nucleotides are TGTGCCACCAGCAGAGAAGGACAGGGGGCCCGGCCCCTCCACTTT. Encoded protein: CATSREGQGARPLHF.